This T cell receptor beta chain derives from a study of T cells in Graves' hyperthyroidism and ophthalmopathy. General study results and limits: In simple terms, a model built on 13 V-J features told ophthalmopathy apart from stable hyperthyroidism.

RNA transcripts served as the template for amplifying TCR beta CDR3 regions. First-round RT-PCR of the TCR CDR3 relied on the HTBI primer set. One entry per CDR3 protein results from TCRdb running MiXCR on the multiplex PCR reads. The sample records almost 500,000 distinct CDR3 sequences, about 20% being singletons. Clinical Activity Scores of at least 3, NOSPECS grades of at least 4 and durations under 3 months characterized ophthalmopathy patients. The V and J ends lost 4 bases and 8 bases respectively, with 7 bases between them. CDR3 length equals 12 residues. Germline lookup yields CDR1 SGDLS and CDR2 YYNGEE. Notes on this clonotype: Its antigen is still unknown.

The V and J genes are TRBV9 and TRBJ1-6; no clear D gene. The sample consisted of blood. This TCR was recovered from a woman in her sixties or seventies with Graves' ophthalmopathy. In DNA, the CDR3 is TGTGCCAGCAGCCGTCAGGATTCACCCCTCCACTTT. Its protein product is CASSRQDSPLHF.